The 27 T cell receptor beta chains reported below all come from one sample, sequenced in a study of Graves' ophthalmopathy and Graves' hyperthyroidism. RNA served as the template for amplifying TCR beta CDR3 regions. HTBI primers were used in a first-round RT-PCR, which preceded a second-round multiplex PCR. TCRdb redid the calling of the multiplex PCR reads with MiXCR, one entry per CDR3 protein. The data hold around 590,000 distinct CDR3 sequences, with approximately 37% observed a single time. The specimen was peripheral blood or thyroid tissue (not recorded which). These receptors were collected from an adult man with Graves' hyperthyroidism.

The chain combines TRBV7-9 with TRBJ2-7, with a possible D match to TRBD1 (6 bases). The J call is uncertain, as TRBJ2-1 better fits the DNA end. Germline CDR1 SEHNR, CDR2 FQNEAQ (reference sequence). The CDR3 is made up of 15 amino acids. CDR3 bases: TGTGCCAGCAGCTTCATTCACAGGGTCGGCAATGAGCAGTTCTTC. It specifies CASSFIHRVGNEQFF.

The chain couples TRBV7-9 to TRBJ2-7; 7 bases are shared with TRBD2. The J call may be wrong; the DNA end is better matched by TRBJ2-1. Germline V gene data show CDR1 as SEHNR and CDR2 as FQNEAQ (reference sequence). The CDR3 has 13 amino acids. The CDR3 nucleotides are TGTGCCAGCCGCATTTCCGGGGGGTACGAGCAGTTCTTC. Amino acids: CASRISGGYEQFF.

This clonotype was detected ten times or more. V is TRBV6-6 and J is TRBJ1-5; no clear D. Trimming removed 10 bases at V and 3 bases at J, with 13 bases between. Looked up from germline, CDR1 is MNHNY and CDR2 is SVGAGI (reference sequence). CDR3 length: 13 amino acids. CDR3 nucleotides: TGTGCCACCCAGATTCAAAACAATCAGCCCCAGCATTTT. Protein sequence: CATQIQNNQPQHF.

The chain recombines TRBV28 with TRBJ1-2, with TRBD1 matching 8 bases. CDR3 length: 13 amino acids. Germline loops: CDR1 MDHEN, CDR2 SYDVKM. V gave up 6 bases and J gave up 6 bases; unmatched junction bases: 6. CDR3 bases: TGTGCCAGCAGCGGACAGGGAAATAATGGCTACACCTTC. Its protein product is CASSGQGNNGYTF.

This clonotype was seen a single time. The V and J genes are TRBV20-1 and TRBJ2-2; D might be TRBD1 (6 bases). V was cut by 6 bases and J by 7 bases, with 12 bases left in between. Germline CDR1 DFQATT, CDR2 SNEGSKA (reference sequence). The CDR3 runs to 12 residues. For the CDR3, the DNA is TGCAGTGCCCGTACAGGGTTCGGGGAGCTGTTTTTT. Its translation is CSARTGFGELFF.

This clonotype occurred many times. The genes are TRBV5-1 and TRBJ2-7; 9 bases map to TRBD1. The junction had 6 bases not matched to a gene; V was cut back by 3 bases and J by 11 bases. Per germline, CDR1 SGHRS and CDR2 YFSETQ. The CDR3 is 12 residues long. The CDR3 loop is CASSSGQGWKYF. CDR3 bases: TGCGCCAGCAGCTCAGGACAGGGGTGGAAGTACTTC. Together with reference TRBV5-1 and TRBJ2-7, the CDR3 gives the full variable domain: KAGVTQTPRYLIKTRGQQVTLSCSPISGHRSVSWYQQTPGQGLQFLFEYFSETQRNKGNFPGRFSGRQFSNSRSEMNVSTLELGDSALYLCASSSGQGWKYFGPGTRLTVT.

Worth noting for this clonotype: A much larger clone differs from this one at a single base, so this may be a read error. The chain combines TRBV10-3 with TRBJ1-1, with no clear D. The V end was cut by 5 bases, the J end by 0 bases, with 10 bases between. The CDR3 is 14 residues long. Germline-derived CDR1 and CDR2 are ENHRY and SYGVKD. DNA of the CDR3: TGTGCCATCAGTTACGGGCATCTGAACACTGAAGCTTTCTTT. Translation: CAISYGHLNTEAFF.

The V and J genes are TRBV7-9 and TRBJ1-2, with D perhaps matching TRBD1 (5 bases). The CDR3 loop spans 17 amino acids. The germline V and J ends were trimmed by 5 bases and 0 bases, with 19 bases remaining between them. The germline CDR1 and CDR2 sequences are SEHNR and FQNEAQ (reference sequence). DNA for the CDR3: TGTGCCAGCAGCGCCGAACGGGGGTCTATTCCTAACTATGGCTACACCTTC. This translates into CASSAERGSIPNYGYTF.

In its sample, this clonotype was seen many times. The chain combines TRBV5-8 with TRBJ2-7; a weak D match, TRBD1 (6 bases). The length of the CDR3 is 15 residues. The germline V gene has CDR1 SGHTS and CDR2 YDEGEE. Trimming pared 0 bases from V and 2 bases from J, leaving 12 bases between. CDR3 nucleotides: TGTGCCAGCAGCTTGGAGTCAGGGGCAGCCTACGAGCAGTACTTC. It codes for CASSLESGAAYEQYF.

The chain couples TRBV29-1 to TRBJ1-2; D is unclear. There are 13 residues in the CDR3. Germline-derived CDR1 and CDR2 are SQVTM and ANQGSEA. Trimming stripped 5 bases from V and 4 bases from J, with 14 bases between. The CDR3 coding sequence is TGCAGCGTTATCGGATCAAGGGCCTATGGCTACACCTTC. It encodes CSVIGSRAYGYTF.

The chain has TRBV20-1 and TRBJ1-5; 10 nucleotides align to TRBD1. Trimming at V came to 2 bases and at J to 2 bases, leaving 6 bases not matched to a gene. Germline CDR1 and CDR2: DFQATT and SNEGSKA (reference sequence). The CDR3 totals 16 residues. The CDR3 reads CSARPGTGAGNQPQHF. The DNA of the CDR3 is TGCAGTGCTAGACCCGGGACAGGGGCAGGCAATCAGCCCCAGCATTTT.

Regarding this clonotype: This may be a read error, as it is one base from a much larger clone. This chain connects TRBV20-1 to TRBJ2-5, with D possibly matching TRBD2 (5 bases). Trimming shortened V by 1 base and J by 7 bases, and 13 bases separated the two germline ends. The germline V gene has CDR1 DFQATT and CDR2 SNEGSKA (reference sequence). The CDR3 is made up of 13 amino acids. The CDR3 bases are TGCAGTGCTAGAGGTCCAGCTAGCCCGACCCAGTACTTC. Amino acids: CSARGPASPTQYF.

This clonotype was picked up many times. The chain joins TRBV7-3 to TRBJ1-3; D gene unclear. Germline assignment: CDR1 SGHTA and CDR2 FQGTGA. V shed 5 bases and J shed 3 bases, with 8 bases lying between them. This CDR3 has 13 amino acids. The CDR3 DNA reads TGTGCCAGCAGCCTCGGACTTGGAAACACCATATATTTT. Its protein product is CASSLGLGNTIYF.

A remark on this clonotype: This sequence may be a read error, since a much larger clone differs from it by one base. The chain carries TRBV2 and TRBJ1-1, with TRBD1 matching 7 bases. The germline CDR1 and CDR2 sequences are SNHLY and FYNNEI. The V and J ends lost 8 bases and 2 bases, in that order; junction bases with no gene match: 11. The CDR3 extends over 15 amino acids. The CDR3 protein is CASGPGWTGNTEAFF. For the CDR3, the DNA is TGTGCCAGCGGCCCTGGATGGACAGGTAACACTGAAGCTTTCTTT.

This clonotype was counted at least ten times. CDR3 in amino acids: CASSQEMVPYNSPLHF. The CDR3 DNA is TGCGCCAGCAGCCAAGAGATGGTCCCCTATAATTCACCCCTCCACTTT. This sequence joins TRBV4-1 and TRBJ1-6; the D is unclear. This CDR3 region has 16 residues. V was pared by 0 bases and J by 2 bases, with 8 bases between. Germline assignment: CDR1 MGHRA and CDR2 YSYEKL.

This clonotype was seen a few times. This chain uses TRBV4-2 with TRBJ2-5, with TRBD1 matching 9 bases. The CDR3 totals 18 residues. The V and J ends lost 1 base and 4 bases, in that order; junction bases with no gene match: 13. Germline V gives CDR1 LGHNA, CDR2 YNFKEQ. CDR3 sequence reads: CASSQASPGTGRRETQYF. The CDR3, as DNA: TGTGCCAGCAGCCAAGCCTCACCGGGGACAGGGAGGAGAGAGACCCAGTACTTC.

CDR3: CASRPDDRYTF. CDR3 coding DNA: TGTGCCAGCAGACCCGACGACCGCTACACCTTC. This rearrangement joins TRBV6-5 to TRBJ1-2; D remains unclear. The germline V and J ends were trimmed by 6 bases and 9 bases, with 11 bases remaining between them. The CDR3 extends over 11 amino acids. Germline V gene lookup returns CDR1 MNHEY and CDR2 SVGAGI.

This clonotype was recorded a few times. V usage is TRBV20-1 and J usage is TRBJ2-7; 7 positions agree with TRBD1. CDR3 length: 15 amino acids. After removal of 6 bases from V and 0 bases from J, the junction contained 11 bases not matched to a gene. CDR1 and CDR2 from the germline V gene are DFQATT and SNEGSKA (reference sequence). The CDR3 DNA follows: TGCAGTGCCCGGGGACAGACATTGAGCTCCTACGAGCAGTACTTC. Its translation is CSARGQTLSSYEQYF.

V gene TRBV29-1 combines with J gene TRBJ2-7, with 10 bases aligning to TRBD1. CDR1 and CDR2 from the germline V gene are SQVTM and ANQGSEA. CDR3 length equals 13 residues. V gave up 6 bases and J gave up 6 bases; unmatched junction bases: 8. CDR3 DNA sequence: TGCAGCGTGTGGGGACAGGGGAAAGGCGAGCAGTACTTC. Protein sequence: CSVWGQGKGEQYF.

This clonotype was detected ten times or more. The chain joins TRBV15 to TRBJ2-7; D gene unclear. CDR1 and CDR2 (germline): LNHNV, YYDKDF (reference sequence). V shed 0 bases and J shed 2 bases, with 20 bases lying between them. The CDR3 consists of 18 residues. This chain's CDR3 is CATSRDRGRALPPYEQYF. CDR3 bases: TGTGCCACCAGCAGAGACCGAGGTCGGGCCCTACCCCCCTACGAGCAGTACTTC.

This chain uses TRBV9 with TRBJ2-7; 9 bases line up with TRBD1. CDR1 SGDLS and CDR2 YYNGEE come from the germline V gene. CDR3 length: 15 amino acids. V lost 6 bases to trimming and J lost 6 bases; unmatched junction nucleotides: 13. The CDR3 here is CASTPSGTGFGEQYF. CDR3 nucleotides: TGTGCCAGCACCCCATCCGGGACAGGGTTTGGCGAGCAGTACTTC.

The chain couples TRBV20-1 to TRBJ1-3; perhaps TRBD1 as D (6 bases). V dropped 2 bases and J dropped 4 bases, with 12 bases sitting between them. CDR1 DFQATT and CDR2 SNEGSKA come from the germline V gene (reference sequence). This CDR3 has 14 amino acids. Here the CDR3 DNA reads TGCAGTGCTAGACGGGGCAGGGGCGGAAACACCATATATTTT. It encodes CSARRGRGGNTIYF.

The rearrangement joins TRBV10-3 to TRBJ2-1; D gene unclear. Looked up from germline, CDR1 is ENHRY and CDR2 is SYGVKD. The CDR3 runs 14 residues. V gave up 7 bases and J gave up 5 bases, with 15 bases separating them. DNA for the CDR3: TGTGCCATCAAACCCCCTGCTCCAGACAATGAGCAGTTCTTC. Translation gives CAIKPPAPDNEQFF.

This clonotype has more than one count but fewer than ten. This chain uses TRBV12-3 or TRBV12-4 with TRBJ2-5; D is tentatively TRBD1 or TRBD2 (6 bases each). The CDR3 covers 16 residues. V was trimmed by 2 bases and J by 5 bases, leaving 18 bases between them. CDR3 DNA sequence: TGTGCCAGCAGTTTAAGGCAGGGGAGGATGATGGAGACCCAGTACTTC. It specifies CASSLRQGRMMETQYF.

This clonotype occurred many times. This chain uses TRBV5-4 with TRBJ2-2, with D possibly matching TRBD2 (7 bases). This CDR3 is 14 amino acids long. The germline V and J ends were trimmed by 4 bases and 3 bases, with 10 bases remaining between them. Germline values: CDR1 SGHNT, CDR2 YYREEE (reference sequence). The CDR3 sequence: CASSRGRDTGELFF. The DNA for the CDR3 is TGTGCCAGCAGCAGGGGGAGGGACACCGGGGAGCTGTTTTTT. The complete variable domain, with remaining parts taken from reference TRBV5-4 and TRBJ2-2, reads ETGVTQSPTHLIKTRGQQVTLRCSSQSGHNTVSWYQQALGQGPQFIFQYYREEENGRGNFPPRFSGLQFPNYSSELNVNALELDDSALYLCASSRGRDTGELFFGEGSRLTVL.

This clonotype was found many times. The V gene is TRBV20-1, the J gene TRBJ1-5; D possibly corresponds to TRBD1 (6 bases). Germline values: CDR1 DFQATT, CDR2 SNEGSKA (reference sequence). This CDR3 is 15 amino acids long. V lost 1 base to trimming and J lost 0 bases, with 10 bases between them. In nucleotides, the CDR3 is TGCAGTGCTAGAGGGGCAGGGGTTAGCAATCAGCCCCAGCATTTT. Its translation: CSARGAGVSNQPQHF.

This clonotype has a count of ten or more. This CDR3 reads CASEDRVREKLFF. In DNA form, the CDR3 reads TGTGCCAGCGAGGACAGGGTGCGTGAAAAACTGTTTTTT. This rearrangement joins TRBV7-9 to TRBJ1-4; the match to TRBD1 covers 8 bases. This CDR3 spans 13 amino acids. Germline V gives CDR1 SEHNR, CDR2 FQNEAQ (reference sequence). The V and J ends lost 8 bases and 7 bases, in that order; junction bases with no gene match: 6.